This TCR beta chain originates from a study of blood T cell repertoires in COVID-19 (TCRdb year 2020). Study-wide context: Samples covering the acute and convalescent phases of COVID-19 were provided by collaborators in the United States, Italy and Spain. The prospective study material was composed of cDNA or gDNA derived from T cells, B-cell-depleted T cells, or PBMCs. Subjects who had been exposed to COVID-19, were actively infected with it, or had recovered from it provided the deeply sampled blood TCRbeta repertoires that made up the dataset. The repertoires were released in a freely available public database meant as a resource for research on the immune response to SARS-CoV-2. The samples were drawn from two sources: the first 160 participants of the ongoing ImmuneRACE study, and 950 to 1,500 subjects contributed by 6 global collaborators. The sample metadata nearly always contained a de-identified subject ID, COVID-19 status, age in years and sex. HLA class I and class II types, where available, came from metadata supplied by the sample provider rather than from assay-based typing.

Ends trimmed: V by 8 bases, J by 4 bases; bases unmatched to a gene: 8. CDR1 and CDR2 were assigned from the germline V gene as SQVTM and ANQGSEA. From the cysteine up to the phenylalanine, the CDR3 has a length of 13 residues. The CDR3 DNA has 39 bases and is translated from base 1. The immunoSEQ Assay, a bias-controlled multiplex PCR, was used to amplify TCRbeta CDR3 regions from genomic DNA. The original methods were these. Nucleated cell counts per sample were estimated from amplification of reference gene primers within the assay. Sequence reads were collapsed and filtered to measure the absolute abundance of every unique TCRbeta CDR3 rearrangement. For each sample, productive Simpson clonality was calculated as the square root of Simpson's diversity index across productive rearrangements. The source is immuneACCESS, and TCRdb retained only in-frame sequences with V and J called. Part of the clones is not carried over; for the studies checked, unresolved V genes explain less than half of this, and the remainder is unexplained. The DNA gave D and trimming, while V, J and clone size come from that table. The sample records some 200,000 clones, roughly 88% of which are singletons. The ten largest clones capture around 3.5% of the sample.

Broad study findings and their caveats: The quantity of clinical and demographic metadata differed by source and by participant and was supplied without curation.

Participants in the prospective study were enrolled through a virtual design, were aged roughly 18 to 95 years, and lived in approximately 24 United States geographic areas. To assign participants to cohorts, the prospective study relied on clinical history that participants themselves reported in a screening survey and a study questionnaire. Each participant in the prospective study had whole blood, serum and a nasopharyngeal or oropharyngeal swab collected by mobile phlebotomists. Over an approximately 2-month period, participants in the prospective study had the option of providing additional blood draws and questionnaires. Before DNA extraction, prospective study blood samples were shipped either frozen or at room temperature. On this clone: This receptor's antigen is unknown. Base quality data are lacking; no much larger clone is found one base away.

The specimen was PBMCs or T cells enriched from blood (not recorded which). The rearranged segments are TRBV29-1 and TRBJ2-1; 7 central bases correspond to TRBD1. This receptor was taken from a woman in her thirties or forties with acute COVID-19. Read as DNA, the sequence is TGCAGCCTCCGGGACAGAATATACAATGAGCAGTTCTTC. Its amino acids are CSLRDRIYNEQFF.